A single sample is the source of the 20 T cell receptor beta chains below, sequenced in a study of vaccination effects on CD4 cells after COVID-19. Within the ViraFEST assay, antigen-specific CD4+ T cells underwent expansion with viral peptide pools prior to sequencing. Having been cultured for roughly 11 days, the cells underwent CD4+ T cell isolation. Previously uninfected by SARS-CoV-2, the vaccine recipients also showed negative nucleocapsid antibodies. Some clones are missing from TCRdb's copy, which holds only in-frame ones; the method was immunoSEQ multiplex PCR. Of about 24,000 clones in the sample, around 74% are singletons; the top ten hold 2.5% to 4%. Their antigens remain unidentified. The input for sequencing was CD4+ T cells from PBMCs cultured with SARS-CoV-2 spike peptides, taken before COVID-19 vaccination. All receptors derive from a human donor who received a COVID-19 vaccine.

The chain has TRBV3-1 (or the pseudogene TRBV3-2) and TRBJ2-5; TRBD2 matches 8 bases. CDR1 LGHDT and CDR2 YNNKEL come from the germline V gene (reference sequence). CDR3 length: 16 amino acids. Trimming at V came to 4 bases and at J to 2 bases, leaving 9 bases not matched to a gene. The CDR3 reads CASSLRKLAGQETQYF. The CDR3 nucleotides read TGTGCCAGCAGCCTCCGGAAGCTAGCGGGTCAAGAGACCCAGTACTTC.

This chain connects TRBV6-5 to TRBJ2-5; TRBD2 matches at 8 bases. Per the germline V gene, CDR1 is MNHEY and CDR2 is SVGAGI. With V trimmed by 5 bases and J by 5 bases, 4 bases remained unmatched. The CDR3 sequence is 13 residues long. DNA for the CDR3: TGTGCCAGCAGTAGCGGGGGTTTGGAGACCCAGTACTTC. It yields the protein CASSSGGLETQYF.

This chain uses TRBV27 with TRBJ2-2; TRBD2 aligns across 14 bases. CDR1 MNHEY and CDR2 SMNVEV come from the germline V gene (reference sequence). The CDR3 contains 18 residues. The V and J ends lost 5 bases and 5 bases, in that order; junction bases with no gene match: 10. The DNA for the CDR3 is TGTGCCAGCAGTACCCTGTGGGGGACTAGCGGGGGAACCGGGGAGCTGTTTTTT. This gives the protein CASSTLWGTSGGTGELFF.

This clone turned up a few times. The V and J genes are TRBV19 and TRBJ1-5, with D possibly matching TRBD1 (5 bases). CDR3 size: 14 residues. Germline CDR1 reads LNHDA; CDR2 reads SQIVND (reference sequence). Here the CDR3 DNA reads TGTGCTCTCGGGGGACTCGGCTACAATCAGCCCCAGCATTTT. Encoded protein: CALGGLGYNQPQHF.

The rearrangement links TRBV19 to TRBJ2-7, with D possibly called TRBD1 or TRBD2 (6 bases each). CDR1 is LNHDA, CDR2 SQIVND, per germline (reference sequence). V was shortened by 1 base and J by 2 bases, with 12 bases between the two germline ends. The CDR3 has 15 amino acids. The CDR3: CASSIAGAYPYEQYF. In DNA form, the CDR3 reads TGTGCCAGTAGTATAGCGGGGGCTTATCCCTACGAGCAGTACTTC.

The rearrangement links TRBV10-2 to TRBJ2-1, with D perhaps matching TRBD1 (5 bases). Germline assignment: CDR1 WSHSY and CDR2 SAAADI. The CDR3 has 15 residues. The ends were cut back, 3 bases at V and 3 bases at J, with 12 bases in the middle. The CDR3 DNA is TGCGCCAGCAGTGAACCAGGGATGGGCTACAATGAGCAGTTCTTC. It codes for CASSEPGMGYNEQFF.

V is TRBV3-1 (or the pseudogene TRBV3-2) and J is TRBJ1-1; D is unclear. CDR1 and CDR2 (germline): LGHDT, YNNKEL (reference sequence). The CDR3 sequence is 17 residues long. V was pared by 4 bases and J by 0 bases, with 18 bases between. The CDR3 protein is CASSLRHQSLMNTEAFF. The CDR3 bases are TGTGCCAGCAGCCTCAGACACCAGAGCCTTATGAACACTGAAGCTTTCTTT.

V and J are TRBV4-2 and TRBJ2-4; D gene uncertain. Trimming stripped 4 bases from V and 0 bases from J, with 10 bases between. CDR1 and CDR2 from the germline V gene are LGHNA and YNFKEQ. This CDR3 is 15 amino acids long. CDR3 DNA: TGTGCCAGCAGCCTAGACGGCCTAGCCAAAAACATTCAGTACTTC. Translated: CASSLDGLAKNIQYF.

The chain couples TRBV19 to TRBJ1-1, with 10 bases lining up with TRBD1. V trimming: 6 bases; J trimming: 3 bases; junction bases outside the gene matches: 7. This CDR3 is built from 15 residues. Germline CDR1 LNHDA, CDR2 SQIVND (reference sequence). CDR3 sequence reads: CASRTDRGSYTEAFF. CDR3 coding DNA: TGTGCCAGTAGGACGGACAGGGGGTCGTACACTGAAGCTTTCTTT.

The chain combines TRBV7-9 with TRBJ1-2; maybe TRBD1 (6 bases). Deletions cut 5 bases from V and 8 bases from J, with 21 bases between. This CDR3 has 15 amino acids. Germline V gene data show CDR1 as SEHNR and CDR2 as FQNEAQ (reference sequence). Here the CDR3 DNA reads TGTGCCAGCAGCCCCCTGCCCGGGACAACCTCCGGCTACACCTTC. Residues: CASSPLPGTTSGYTF.

This clone is medium-sized. The rearrangement joins TRBV5-1 to TRBJ1-6, with 7 bases that match TRBD1. The V gene end was trimmed by 4 bases and the J gene end by 4 bases; junction bases not matched to a gene: 2. The CDR3 is 14 amino acids. CDR1 and CDR2 (germline): SGHRS, YFSETQ. The CDR3 bases are TGCGCCAGCAGCCCGGGACAGTATAATTCACCCCTCCACTTT. Its translation: CASSPGQYNSPLHF. Drawing the rest from reference TRBV5-1 and TRBJ1-6, the complete variable domain is KAGVTQTPRYLIKTRGQQVTLSCSPISGHRSVSWYQQTPGQGLQFLFEYFSETQRNKGNFPGRFSGRQFSNSRSEMNVSTLELGDSALYLCASSPGQYNSPLHFGNGTRLTVT.

In this sample, this clone turned up once. The V gene is TRBV6-5, the J gene TRBJ2-1, with D unresolved. Germline CDR1 and CDR2: MNHEY and SVGAGI. V was trimmed by 4 bases and J by 5 bases, leaving 6 bases between them. This CDR3 comprises 12 residues. Here the CDR3 reads CASSSLNNEQFF. As DNA, the CDR3 is TGTGCCAGCAGTTCACTCAACAATGAGCAGTTCTTC.

V gene TRBV28 combines with J gene TRBJ2-2, with 9 nucleotides matching TRBD1. The germline CDR1 and CDR2 sequences are MDHEN and SYDVKM. The ends lost 5 bases at V and 6 bases at J; junction bases unmatched: 7. The CDR3 is made up of 15 amino acids. Here the CDR3 reads CASSLAGQGSGELFF. The CDR3 nucleotides read TGTGCCAGCAGTCTCGCCGGACAGGGGTCCGGGGAGCTGTTTTTT.

The rearrangement links TRBV4-1 to TRBJ1-4, with TRBD1 matching 10 bases. Per germline, CDR1 MGHRA and CDR2 YSYEKL. This CDR3 is 16 amino acids long. J was trimmed by 8 bases and V by 1 base; bases with no gene match: 7. The CDR3 bases are TGCGCCAGCAGCCAAGTCCCGGGACAGGGGTGGGAAAAACTGTTTTTT. Its protein is CASSQVPGQGWEKLFF.

The V gene is TRBV7-2, the J gene TRBJ1-1, with D maybe TRBD1 (5 bases). There are 15 residues in the CDR3. V lost 1 base to trimming and J lost 4 bases, with 13 bases between them. Per germline, CDR1 SGHTA and CDR2 FQGNSA. The CDR3, as DNA: TGTGCCAGCAGCTTAGGAGGGGCGTCGGGCACTGAAGCTTTCTTT. Encoded protein: CASSLGGASGTEAFF.

J is TRBJ2-5 and V is TRBV5-1; 10 bases are a match to TRBD1. This CDR3 is built from 15 residues. Losses at the gene ends were 4 bases for V and 3 bases for J; bases not matched to a gene: 6. CDR1 and CDR2 from the germline V gene are SGHRS and YFSETQ. The CDR3 coding sequence is TGCGCCAGCAGCCGACAGGGGGCATGGGAAGAGACCCAGTACTTC. Encoded protein: CASSRQGAWEETQYF.

V gene TRBV19 combines with J gene TRBJ2-3; 7 bases are shared with TRBD2. This CDR3 is 14 amino acids long. V gave up 4 bases and J gave up 6 bases; unmatched junction bases: 7. Germline CDR1 and CDR2: LNHDA and SQIVND (reference sequence). The CDR3 loop reads CASSRWGGSDTQYF. The CDR3 DNA sequence: TGTGCCAGTAGTAGGTGGGGGGGGTCTGATACGCAGTATTTT.

The CDR3: CASSATGAANPYGYTF. DNA of the CDR3: TGTGCCAGCAGCGCTACCGGGGCCGCGAACCCTTATGGCTACACCTTC. The rearrangement links TRBV6-2 or TRBV6-3 to TRBJ1-2, with D possibly TRBD1 on 5 matching bases. There are 16 residues in the CDR3. The V end lost 6 bases, the J end lost 5 bases, and 22 bases lay between the germline ends. Germline V gene data show CDR1 as MNHEY and CDR2 as SVGEGT.

This rearrangement joins TRBV19 to TRBJ1-2; D is unresolved. CDR1 LNHDA and CDR2 SQIVND come from the germline V gene (reference sequence). CDR3 length: 14 residues. Trimming left V 3 bases short and J 2 bases short, with 10 bases between. CDR3 in amino acids: CASSIEGSNYGYTF. CDR3 sequence (DNA): TGTGCCAGTAGTATCGAAGGTTCAAACTATGGCTACACCTTC. The variable domain in full, completed from reference TRBV19 and TRBJ1-2, reads DGGITQSPKYLFRKEGQNVTLSCEQNLNHDAMYWYRQDPGQGLRLIYYSQIVNDFQKGDIAEGYSVSREKKESFPLTVTSAQKNPTAFYLCASSIEGSNYGYTFGSGTRLTVV.

The rearrangement joins TRBV7-2 to TRBJ1-1; TRBD1 is a possible D gene (6 bases). This CDR3 contains 14 residues. The V end lost 1 base, the J end lost 2 bases, and 8 bases lay between the germline ends. CDR1 is SGHTA and CDR2 is FQGNSA in the germline V gene. The chain's CDR3 is CASSLGQVNTEAFF. The CDR3 DNA follows: TGTGCCAGCAGCTTAGGACAGGTCAACACTGAAGCTTTCTTT.